This T cell receptor beta chain was obtained from a study of blood T cell repertoires in COVID-19 (dated by TCRdb to about 2020). Some background on the complete study: Samples from collaborators originated in the United States, Italy and Spain and spanned both the acute and convalescent phases of COVID-19. Subjects who had been exposed to COVID-19, were actively infected with it, or had recovered from it provided the deeply sampled blood TCRbeta repertoires that made up the dataset. The prospective study material was composed of cDNA or gDNA derived from T cells, B-cell-depleted T cells, or PBMCs. Where available, HLA class I and class II types were taken from metadata supplied by the sample provider and were not determined by assay-based typing. A freely available public database, intended as a resource for researchers studying the immune response to SARS-CoV-2, is where the repertoires were released. The samples were drawn from two sources: the first 160 participants of the ongoing ImmuneRACE study, and 1,000 to 1,500 subjects contributed by 6 global collaborators. Nearly every sample came with metadata listing a de-identified subject ID, COVID-19 status, age in years and sex.

The germline V gene (reference sequence) gives CDR1 as LGHDT and CDR2 as YNNKEL. V is shortened by 3 bases, J by 5 bases, and the region joining them spans 8 bases. From its cysteine to its phenylalanine, the CDR3 spans 12 amino acids. Kept here is only the CDR3 DNA, which spans 36 bases and is read in frame from base 1. One collaborating source in Seattle enrolled patients while the patients were actively infected and followed the patients over time throughout the course of disease. Each collaborating institution followed its own protocols to collect whole blood in K2EDTA tubes. Collaborator samples were shipped for TCRbeta analysis as frozen whole blood, isolated PBMCs, or DNA extracted from either sample type. This clone was found once. There is no known antigen for this receptor. No much larger clone is present one base from it, and per-base qualities are unavailable. What the research found in general, with its limitations: The quantity of clinical and demographic metadata differed by source and by participant and was supplied without curation.

TCRbeta CDR3 regions were amplified from genomic DNA by means of the immunoSEQ Assay, a bias-controlled multiplex PCR. The study's own analysis went as follows. Within the assay, amplification of reference gene primers was used to estimate how many nucleated cells each sample contained. To quantify the absolute abundance of each unique TCRbeta CDR3 rearrangement, sequence reads were collapsed and filtered. For each sample, productive Simpson clonality was calculated as the square root of Simpson's diversity index over productive rearrangements. TCRdb took this table from immuneACCESS and kept in-frame rearrangements with V and J called. Such tables lack part of the clones; where checked against another copy, unresolved V genes explain under half of the gap, and the rest is unexplained. V and J calls and clone size are given by that table; D and trimming were obtained from the DNA. Across this sample there are approximately 500,000 clones, with 89% seen only once. The ten largest account for 0.75% to 0.9% of the sample.

The V and J segments used are TRBV3-1 (or the pseudogene TRBV3-2) and TRBJ2-7; a tentative D match to TRBD1 spans 6 bases. The receptor was isolated from a man aged 18 to 30 with COVID-19, enrolled during active disease. Sequencing was done on a sample of peripheral blood. The DNA reads as follows: TGTGCCAGCAGCCAGGGACACCACGAGCAGTACTTC. It is translated as CASSQGHHEQYF.